This TCR beta chain was captured by sequencing in a study of blood T cell dynamics during melanoma immunotherapy (TCRdb year 2020). Turning to the overall study: Patients had metastatic melanoma and received first-line pembrolizumab or nivolumab plus ipilimumab as standard of care in the United Kingdom. Peripheral T cell receptor repertoires of metastatic melanoma patients were profiled before and after one cycle of checkpoint inhibitor therapy to find early correlates of response. Consecutive patients formed a training cohort, and a further independent group of patients from the same centre was pooled into an external validation set. The paper's findings and limits, for the study overall: The study was unable to establish whether the T cell clones driving the repertoire changes were melanoma-specific or instead reflected general immune activation. Patients who later achieved disease control showed a bifurcated PBMC repertoire reorganization at W3, with increased clonality or increased diversity, unlike progressors. The relatively small sample size was acknowledged as a potential limitation on generalization of the results.

The time point label of this sample denotes: pre-treatment baseline. Blood samples were collected before treatment (T0) and at week 3 (W3), after the first cycle of checkpoint blockade. Except for a couple of patients with rapid clinical progression, response was assessed 12 weeks after the first infusion by RECIST 1.1; disease control meant complete response, partial response or stable disease. Patients were excluded for prior systemic cancer treatment, concomitant immunosuppressant therapy or synchronous other active malignancies. TCR beta was sequenced in both bulk PBMC and plasma cell-free DNA in order to track circulating cells as well as T cell turnover. Lymphoprep and SepMate tubes were used to isolate PBMC from blood, and red cell lysis was then performed. QIAamp DNA Blood Mini kits were used to extract DNA from PBMC and sorted T cell subsets. Comment on this clone: Its antigen is still unknown. Qualities for individual bases were not recorded, and no much larger clone is one base off.

The V and J ends are trimmed by 2 bases and 1 base, leaving 2 bases between them. Per the germline V gene, MNHEY is the CDR1 and SVGAGI is the CDR2. Including cysteine and phenylalanine, the CDR3 has 13 amino acids. CDR3 DNA only is kept here, 39 bases in frame from base 1. Every bulk PBMC sample was loaded with the same fixed amount of around 400 ng of DNA. TCR beta CDR3 sequences were amplified from genomic DNA using the immunoSEQ TCRb Assay kit according to manufacturer instructions. The KAPA Library Quantification Kit for Illumina platforms was used to quantify pooled libraries by qPCR. Pooled libraries were sequenced on an Illumina NextSeq 500, clustered at about 0.55-1.1 pM. Per the source publication's procedure: TCR data were analyzed using immunoSEQ ANALYZER and the R LymphoSeq package. A rearrangement efficiency score was calculated as productive divided by the sum of productive and non-productive CDR3 sequences. Clonality was measured with the Gini coefficient and diversity with the Renyi index at alpha=1, compared pairwise between timepoints within each patient. In LymphoSeq, clonal relatedness was computed using an edit distance of 3, and repertoire similarity was computed using the Bhattacharyya coefficient. Linear discriminant analysis on week-3 changes in clonality and diversity was built with the R MASS and caret packages to classify response. TCRdb carries this immuneACCESS record with in-frame sequences only. Its versions omit some clonotypes, under half of them owing to an unresolved V gene in the studies checked, with the rest unexplained. V, J and clone size are taken as reported in that table, and D and trimming were inferred from the DNA itself. The sample includes about 8,500 clones, with 81% observed a single time. The biggest ten clones account for 1% to 1.5% of the sample.

This receptor was obtained from a human donor with melanoma. The material was blood, obtained from a patient treated with checkpoint blockade. The chain couples TRBV6-5 to TRBJ2-2; no confident D gene assignment can be made. The CDR3 protein: CASSYQNTGELFF. The sequenced DNA: TGTGCCAGCAGTTACCAGAACACCGGGGAGCTGTTTTTT.